This T cell receptor (beta chain) was obtained from a study of CD8 T cells in Susac syndrome. Overall study results and limits: That the number of individuals in its TCR sequencing and HLA analysis was relatively small was acknowledged by the study.

Notes on this clonotype: Its antigen is unknown.

Negative isolation yielded CD4+ and CD8+ T cells, and FACS enriched TEMRA cells. Reverse transcription of roughly 0.5 to 1 ug RNA was carried out with random hexamers. Amplification of TCR beta CDR3 by immunoSEQ multiplex PCR spanned 54 Vbeta and 13 Jbeta. TCRdb re-analysed the immunoSEQ multiplex PCR reads in MiXCR, keeping a single row per CDR3 protein. The sample includes 150,000 to 200,000 distinct CDR3 sequences, almost 96% of them seen just once. The clonotype was recovered from a human donor with multiple sclerosis. Sequences were obtained from CD4+ T cells from PBMCs.

The CDR3 coding sequence is TGCAGTGCTGTAGGGTTCGGGAGGACAGATACGCAGTATTTT. Residues: CSAVGFGRTDTQYF. V usage is TRBV20-1 and J usage is TRBJ2-3; 7 bases match TRBD2. V lost 5 bases, J lost 3 bases, and 8 bases stayed unmatched. The CDR3 contains 14 residues. CDR1 DFQATT and CDR2 SNEGSKA come from the germline V gene (reference sequence).